This T cell receptor (beta chain) comes out of a study of cytomegalovirus exposure and HLA in healthy donors. This clone was counted a single time. Its antigen remains unidentified. Germline V gives CDR1 LGHNA, CDR2 YNFKEQ. The CDR3 sequence is 14 residues long. Trimming stripped 8 bases from V and 0 bases from J, with 14 bases between. The donors were part of the validation cohort of around 110 subjects. That cohort was separate from the first cohort, which comprised fewer than 800 subjects. Profiling relied on immunoSEQ multiplex PCR, and the TCRdb table lists in-frame clones only, not all of them. The sample carries about 65,000 clones, about 92% recorded once. General study findings and limits: Researchers counted roughly 150 TCR beta chains as cytomegalovirus-associated. Specificity of three CMV-associated chains for CMV antigens was verified in vitro.

This receptor was identified in a woman younger than 35 in good health and CMV-seronegative. The genes are TRBV4-2 and TRBJ2-7; D is perhaps TRBD2 (7 bases). Sequencing was performed on PBMCs. The CDR3 sequence: CASSPGGNSYEQYF. CDR3 DNA: TGTGCCAGCTCTCCGGGGGGCAACTCCTACGAGCAGTACTTC.